This T cell receptor beta chain originates from a study of blood T cell repertoires in COVID-19. Study-wide context: T cells, B-cell-depleted T cells, or PBMCs provided the cDNA or gDNA that served as material.

The CDR3 loop spans 16 amino acids. From germline, CDR1 is SGHAT and CDR2 FQNNGV. V lost 1 base and J lost 4; bases outside the gene matches: 7. This clone was picked up a small number of times. Clones were read by immunoSEQ multiplex PCR, and TCRdb kept only the in-frame ones, dropping some. The table has tens of thousands of clones, around 85% seen once. The chain recombines TRBV11-2 with TRBJ2-1; TRBD2 matches 7 bases. Sequenced: peripheral blood. This clonotype originated in an older man with acute or convalescent COVID-19. The CDR3 coding sequence is TGTGCCAGCAGCTTAGGGAGTCTAGCGGTATACAATGAGCAGTTCTTC. It yields the protein CASSLGSLAVYNEQFF.